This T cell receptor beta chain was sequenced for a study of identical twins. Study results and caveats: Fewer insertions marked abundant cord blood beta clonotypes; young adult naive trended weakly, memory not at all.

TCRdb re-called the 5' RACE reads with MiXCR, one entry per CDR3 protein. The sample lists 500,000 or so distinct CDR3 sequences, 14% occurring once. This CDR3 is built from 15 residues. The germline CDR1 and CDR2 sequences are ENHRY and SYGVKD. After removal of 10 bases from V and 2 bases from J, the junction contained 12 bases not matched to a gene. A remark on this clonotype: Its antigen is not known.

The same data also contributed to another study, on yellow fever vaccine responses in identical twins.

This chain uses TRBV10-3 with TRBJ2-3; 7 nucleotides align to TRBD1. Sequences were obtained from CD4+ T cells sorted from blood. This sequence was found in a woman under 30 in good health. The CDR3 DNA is TGTGCCACCCGGGACAGCCGAGGTTACACAGATACGCAGTATTTT. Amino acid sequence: CATRDSRGYTDTQYF.